This is a list of T cell receptor beta chains from one sample in a study of shared clonotypes between healthy human individuals. Data came from immunoSEQ multiplex PCR; TCRdb stores just in-frame clones and leaves some out. The sample records about 2.4 million clones, roughly 93% being singletons. Sequencing input: naive CD4+ T cells from PBMCs. The source of these receptors is a young man in good health. Some clones in this sample may be carry-over from other donors' samples. The CDR3 runs from the conserved cysteine through the conserved F or W. Fields, in order: V gene, CDR3 length, J gene, clone size, D gene, CDR3 protein, CDR3 DNA. D genes are given only for firm matches. Part of the rows lack a size; the others show once, few, many or a class for expanded clones.

TRBV6-5,14,TRBJ1-3,NA,NA,CASSTRRAGNTIYF,TGTGCCAGCAGCACTCGCAGGGCTGGAAACACCATATATTTT
TRBV9,16,TRBJ2-3,NA,NA,CASSVDGRLGTDTQYF,TGTGCCAGCAGCGTAGATGGCCGACTAGGGACAGATACGCAGTATTTT
TRBV7-9,15,TRBJ1-4,NA,TRBD1,CASSLVGGVDEKLFF,TGTGCCAGCAGCTTAGTAGGGGGCGTCGATGAAAAACTGTTTTTT
TRBV6-5,15,TRBJ1-2,NA,NA,CASSNPGLPGNGYTF,TGTGCCAGCAGTAACCCAGGCTTGCCAGGGAATGGCTACACCTTC
TRBV6-5,15,TRBJ2-6,NA,NA,CASSQRGSGANVLTF,TGTGCCAGCAGTCAAAGGGGCTCTGGGGCCAACGTCCTGACTTTC
TRBV9,14,TRBJ2-5,NA,NA,CASSVSGFGETQYF,TGTGCCAGCAGCGTATCAGGGTTCGGGGAGACCCAGTACTTC
TRBV7-2,14,TRBJ2-3,NA,NA,CASSSGHRTDTQYF,TGTGCCAGCAGCTCGGGACACCGCACAGATACGCAGTATTTT
TRBV4-1,14,TRBJ1-1,few,TRBD1,CASSPADREIGAFF,TGCGCCAGCAGCCCTGCGGACAGGGAAATCGGAGCTTTCTTT
TRBV6-5,15,TRBJ2-1,NA,TRBD1,CASSYAGQGYNEQFF,TGTGCCAGCAGTTACGCCGGACAGGGGTACAATGAGCAGTTCTTC
TRBV7-2,19,TRBJ1-2,NA,TRBD1,CASSSHPGQGSPFNYGYTF,TGTGCCAGCAGCTCACACCCGGGACAGGGGAGTCCGTTTAACTATGGCTACACCTTC
TRBV29-1,19,TRBJ1-1,NA,NA,CSVGPGRGELGFTNTEAFF,TGCAGCGTTGGCCCAGGACGGGGGGAGTTAGGCTTTACGAACACTGAAGCTTTCTTT
TRBV7-8,17,TRBJ1-3,NA,NA,CASSAKRQRPSGNTIYF,TGTGCCAGCAGCGCGAAGAGACAGCGGCCCTCTGGAAACACCATATATTTT
TRBV28,12,TRBJ1-3,NA,NA,CASSLGGNTIYF,TGTGCCAGCAGTTTGGGTGGAAACACCATATATTTT
TRBV6-6,12,TRBJ2-7,NA,NA,CASSPRGAEQYF,TGTGCCAGCAGTCCCCGGGGGGCCGAGCAGTACTTC
TRBV28,17,TRBJ2-7,NA,TRBD2,CASSVGLAGGSSYEQYF,TGTGCCAGCAGCGTGGGACTAGCGGGAGGGAGCTCCTACGAGCAGTACTTC
TRBV18,15,TRBJ2-1,NA,TRBD2,CASSPQGASGGEQFF,TGTGCCAGCTCACCACAGGGAGCTAGCGGAGGTGAGCAGTTCTTC
TRBV5-1,15,TRBJ2-2,NA,NA,CASSLNQGHTGELFF,TGCGCCAGCAGCTTGAATCAGGGGCACACCGGGGAGCTGTTTTTT
TRBV19,16,TRBJ1-5,NA,NA,CASSIVPGRGNQPQHF,TGTGCCAGTAGTATAGTTCCAGGGCGAGGCAATCAGCCCCAGCATTTT
TRBV5-1,14,TRBJ2-5,NA,NA,CASSHRLNGETQYF,TGCGCCAGCAGCCACCGACTAAATGGGGAGACCCAGTACTTC
TRBV2,13,TRBJ2-3,NA,TRBD1,CASGGQGTDTQYF,TGTGCCAGCGGGGGACAGGGGACAGATACGCAGTATTTT
TRBV27,16,TRBJ1-2,once,NA,CASSLGGPGGGYGYTF,TGTGCCAGCAGTTTAGGAGGTCCCGGGGGAGGCTATGGCTACACCTTC
TRBV7-3,11,TRBJ1-1,NA,NA,CASSLISIAFF,TGTGCCAGCAGCTTAATAAGTATAGCTTTCTTT
TRBV2,13,TRBJ1-1,NA,NA,CASRRQSNTEAFF,TGTGCCAGCAGACGGCAGTCGAACACTGAAGCTTTCTTT
TRBV5-5,17,TRBJ2-7,once,NA,CASSPTRGGLVSYEQYF,TGTGCCAGCAGCCCCACCAGGGGGGGGTTAGTCTCCTACGAGCAGTACTTC
TRBV28,15,TRBJ2-2,few,NA,CASSETGRNSGELFF,TGTGCCAGCAGTGAAACAGGGAGGAACTCCGGGGAGCTGTTTTTT
TRBV6-1,15,TRBJ2-7,NA,NA,CASSEGVSLGNEQYF,TGTGCCAGCAGTGAAGGGGTAAGCTTGGGAAACGAGCAGTACTTC